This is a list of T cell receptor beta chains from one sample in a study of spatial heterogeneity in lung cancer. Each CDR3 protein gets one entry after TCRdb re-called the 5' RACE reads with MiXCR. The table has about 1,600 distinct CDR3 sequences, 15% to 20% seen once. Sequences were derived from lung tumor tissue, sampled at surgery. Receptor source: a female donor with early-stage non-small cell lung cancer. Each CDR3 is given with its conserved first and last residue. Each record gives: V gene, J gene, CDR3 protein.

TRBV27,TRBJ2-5,CASSFRTSGGAETQYF
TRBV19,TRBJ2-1,CASSTSGHESDEQFF
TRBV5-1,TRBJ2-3,CASSPGSPGTDTQYF
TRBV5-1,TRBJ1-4,CASSLARGTNEKLFF
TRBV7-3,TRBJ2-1,CASSPGGPIVSEQFF
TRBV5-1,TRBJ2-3,CASSLEGQTDTQYF
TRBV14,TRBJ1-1,CASSQVGSRNTEAFF
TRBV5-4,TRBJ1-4,CASSEGVVNEKLFF
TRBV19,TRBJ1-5,CASNSGYSNQPQHF
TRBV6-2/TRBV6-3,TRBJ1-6,CASSYSSSPLHF
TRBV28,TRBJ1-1,CASSLTGTWGTEAFF
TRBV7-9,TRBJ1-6,CASSNGQGFYNSPLHF
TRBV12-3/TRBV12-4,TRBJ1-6,CASSFGPGDGSPLHF
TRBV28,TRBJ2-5,CASSVLAGGQETQYF
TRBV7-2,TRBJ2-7,CASSLFPEGASYEQYF
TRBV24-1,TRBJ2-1,CATSRGSSYNEQFF
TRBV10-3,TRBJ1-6,CAISERQPNSPLHF
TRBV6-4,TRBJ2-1,CASSEDEYNEQFF
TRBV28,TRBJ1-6,CASTNPRGPLHF
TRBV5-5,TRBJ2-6,CASSFSLSGANVLIF
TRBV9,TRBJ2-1,CASGKGTTGGEQFF
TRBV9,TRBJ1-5,CASSVASDQPQHF
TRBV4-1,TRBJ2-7,CASSHGIEQYF
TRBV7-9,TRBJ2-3,CASSYTDTQYF
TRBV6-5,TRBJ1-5,CASSYTQDVGQPQHF
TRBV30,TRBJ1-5,CAWSDRVNQPQHF
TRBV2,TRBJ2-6,CASGREPGGLGSGANVLTF
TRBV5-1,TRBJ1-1,CASRGYTEAFF
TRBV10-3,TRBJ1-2,CAISESGPNYGYTF
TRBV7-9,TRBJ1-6,CASSLVGQDLVGGSPLHF
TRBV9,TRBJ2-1,CASSDPSGRARNEQFF
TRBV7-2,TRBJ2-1,CASSLEMTGGPRVNEQFF
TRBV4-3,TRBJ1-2,CASSQVLGGRGGYTF
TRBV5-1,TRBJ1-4,CASSEGQGDEKLFF
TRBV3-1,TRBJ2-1,CASSRSGESNEQFF
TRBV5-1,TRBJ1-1,CASAGDNTEAFF
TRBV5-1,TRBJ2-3,CASSDSGTSADTQYF
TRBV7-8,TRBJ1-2,CASSLAAGQDGYTF
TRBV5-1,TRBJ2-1,CASSLTHLNEQFF
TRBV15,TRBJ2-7,CATSRGATDFSYEQYF
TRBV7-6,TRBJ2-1,CASSPWRGDNNEQFF